This T cell receptor beta chain was retrieved from a study of T cells in Graves' hyperthyroidism and ophthalmopathy. General study points: Among thyroid clonotypes expanded above 0.001, most also appeared in blood.

Amplified TCR beta CDR3 regions derived from RNA transcripts. A set of HTBI primers served as the primers for a first-round RT-PCR of the TCR CDR3. In TCRdb, the multiplex PCR reads were re-called with MiXCR into one record per CDR3 protein. Among about 840,000 distinct CDR3 sequences listed, 38% were seen once. This CDR3 is 13 amino acids long. V was pared by 1 base and J by 4 bases, with 8 bases between. Germline assignment: CDR1 SGHDT and CDR2 YYEEEE. A lack of ophthalmopathy progression within 18 months defined stable Graves' hyperthyroidism. PBMCs were derived from roughly 9.6 ml fresh peripheral blood. On this clonotype itself: Its antigen is not known.

This sequence joins TRBV5-6 and TRBJ2-5, with D unresolved. This receptor was obtained from a man aged 18 to 29 with Graves' hyperthyroidism. The sample consisted of blood. The CDR3 region has the DNA TGTGCCAGCAGCTTGAACAGCCCAGAGACCCAGTACTTC. This sequence encodes CASSLNSPETQYF. The whole variable domain, remainder taken from reference TRBV5-6 and TRBJ2-5, is DAGVTQSPTHLIKTRGQQVTLRCSPKSGHDTVSWYQQALGQGPQFIFQYYEEEERQRGNFPDRFSGHQFPNYSSELNVNALLLGDSALYLCASSLNSPETQYFGPGTRLLVL.